This T cell receptor beta chain was recorded in a study of blood T cell repertoires in COVID-19. Study context: Sources were T cells, B-cell-depleted T cells, or PBMCs; the material itself was cDNA or gDNA.

The germline gives CDR1 SEHNR, CDR2 FQNEAQ (reference sequence). V shed 4 bases and J shed 0 bases, with 14 bases lying between them. The length of the CDR3 is 16 residues. Authors' analysis steps: Estimates of nucleated cell counts were drawn from the amplification of reference gene primers. Produced via immunoSEQ multiplex PCR; TCRdb's table is partial and in-frame only. Clone size and V and J calls were adopted from that table, with D and trimming inferred from the DNA. The profile covers fewer than 75,000 clones, with around nine tenths appearing a single time and approximately 3.9% taken by the ten largest.

This chain connects TRBV7-9 to TRBJ2-3; the D gene is possibly TRBD2 (5 bases). This receptor was taken from a man between 65 and 85 years old with acute or convalescent COVID-19. Sequences were obtained from peripheral blood. CDR3 sequence: CASSSRGLRSTDTQYF. For the CDR3, the DNA is TGTGCCAGCAGCTCCCGCGGACTTCGAAGCACAGATACGCAGTATTTT.